These 21 T cell receptor beta chains were sequenced from one sample in a study of T cell clonality in common variable immunodeficiency. Profiled with immunoSEQ multiplex PCR; TCRdb holds only in-frame clones, not every one. The repertoire consists of fewer than 75,000 clones, none detected only once. Sequencing was performed on peripheral blood mononuclear cells. All receptors come from a person aged 18 to 70 in good health.

This clone was found many times. The read ends 3 residues before the CDR3 terminus; that terminus is restored from the germline J gene. J is TRBJ1-3 and V is TRBV18; TRBD1 matches at 7 bases. V trimming: 5 bases; J trimming: 0 bases; junction bases outside the gene matches: 4. This CDR3 spans 15 amino acids. Per germline, CDR1 KGHSH and CDR2 LQKENI. The CDR3 DNA, read in part, is TGTGCCAGCTCAGGACAGGCCGACTCTGGAAACACC. Protein: CASSGQADSGNT. The complete CDR3 reads CASSGQADSGNTIYF.

There are many counts of this clone. Here the CDR3 reads CSVAAGAEDTQYF. Partial CDR3 DNA: TGCAGCGTTGCTGCGGGGGCGGAAGATACG. This chain links TRBV29-1 with TRBJ2-3; a possible D gene is TRBD2 (7 bases). The CDR3 end lies 3 residues beyond the end of the read and is filled in from the germline J gene. The CDR3 consists of 13 residues. Germline V CDR1 and CDR2: SQVTM, ANQGSEA. Trimming pared 4 bases from V and 5 bases from J, leaving 13 bases between.

There are many counts of this clone. The sequenced fragment ends 3 residues before the CDR3 boundary, so the rest is inferred from the germline J gene. The sample holds other DNA sequences that translate to the same CDR3. This sequence joins TRBV18 and TRBJ1-5; D uncertain. V was trimmed by 3 bases and J by 2 bases, leaving 5 bases between them. Germline V gene sequence: CDR1 KGHSH, CDR2 LQKENI. This CDR3 contains 13 residues. The sequenced CDR3 bases are TGTGCCAGCTCACCTCAGGGCAATCAGCCC. Amino acid sequence: CASSPQGNQP. The full-length CDR3 reads as CASSPQGNQPQHF.

This clone was seen ten or more times. The read stops 3 residues short of the end of the CDR3; the missing end is completed from the germline J gene. The chain couples TRBV5-1 to TRBJ2-2; 7 nucleotides line up with TRBD2. V trimming: 4 bases; J trimming: 5 bases; junction bases outside the gene matches: 5. This CDR3 has 14 residues. In germline, CDR1 is SGHRS, CDR2 YFSETQ. Partial CDR3 DNA: TGCGCCAGCAGCGGACTAGAGGCGACCGGGGAG. As protein: CASSGLEATGE. The whole CDR3 region reads CASSGLEATGELFF.

At least ten counts were recorded for this clone. CDR3 bases read: TGTGCCTGGAGTTACCCCGGGGGGCTTTTTCGGGTTATTAATGAAAAA. This translates into CAWSYPGGLFRVINEK. The full CDR3 sequence reads CAWSYPGGLFRVINEKLFF. V gene TRBV30 combines with J gene TRBJ1-4; D may be TRBD1 (6 bases). Read data end 3 residues before the CDR3 end; the end is taken from the germline J gene. The V gene lost 2 bases and the J gene lost 4 bases, with 26 bases spanning the gap. This CDR3 region has 19 residues. Germline values: CDR1 GTSNPN, CDR2 SVGIG (reference sequence).

Many counts were recorded for this clone. The read halts 3 residues ahead of the CDR3 end, with the missing end drawn from the germline J gene. The rearrangement uses TRBV5-1 and TRBJ1-6; 10 nucleotides align to TRBD1. This CDR3 has 14 residues. The ends lost 4 bases at V and 10 bases at J; junction bases unmatched: 5. Looked up from germline, CDR1 is SGHRS and CDR2 is YFSETQ. CDR3 DNA, as far as it was read: TGCGCCAGCAGCGGTGGACAGGGGGAGTCACCC. Amino acids: CASSGGQGESP. The CDR3 in its entirety is CASSGGQGESPLHF.

This clone was counted ten times or more. The observed sequence ends 3 residues before the CDR3 terminus, with the missing tail filled in from the germline J gene. The chain combines TRBV20-1 with TRBJ2-1, with TRBD2 matching over 8 bases. The germline V gene encodes CDR1 DFQATT and CDR2 SNEGSKA (reference sequence). Trimming removed 0 bases from V and 1 base from J; junction bases left unmatched: 11. The CDR3 contains 18 residues. The covered CDR3 bases are TGCAGTGCTAGAGATCTACGCGGGAGGTCGTCATCCTACAATGAG. This translates into CSARDLRGRSSSYNE. The entire CDR3 sequence reads CSARDLRGRSSSYNEQFF.

This clone was recorded many times. The read stops 3 residues short of the end of the CDR3; the missing end is completed from the germline J gene. The chain has TRBV28 and TRBJ2-4; D possibly corresponds to TRBD1 (5 bases). Germline assignment: CDR1 MDHEN and CDR2 SYDVKM. Between the trimmed V and J ends, which lost 7 bases and 9 bases, there was a span of 19 bases. The CDR3 extends over 14 amino acids. Here the CDR3 reads CASTLGPTVFIQYF. The CDR3 DNA, read in part, is TGTGCCAGCACCCTGGGGCCGACAGTATTCATT.

This clone was counted at least ten times. The read comes to an end 3 residues before the CDR3 does, leaving the germline J gene to fill in the end. The chain combines TRBV7-2 with TRBJ2-3; D is ambiguous. Germline values: CDR1 SGHTA, CDR2 FQGNSA. The CDR3 spans 12 residues. Trimming removed 2 bases from V and 2 bases from J, with 2 bases in between. CDR3 residues: CASSLYTDTQYF. The covered CDR3 bases are TGTGCCAGCAGCTTATACACAGATACG.

This clone was recorded at least ten times. The CDR3 is cut off 3 residues early in the read; its end comes from the germline J gene. The V gene is TRBV28, the J gene TRBJ2-5, with 9 bases fitting TRBD1. CDR1 is MDHEN, CDR2 SYDVKM, per germline. V was clipped by 4 bases and J by 4 bases; unmatched bases: 7. This CDR3 is 15 amino acids long. The CDR3 spells CASSSSPDRGETQYF. The sequenced part of the CDR3 DNA is TGTGCCAGCAGTTCTAGCCCGGACAGGGGAGAGACC. Based on the CDR3 plus reference TRBV28 and TRBJ2-5, the full variable domain is DVKVTQSSRYLVKRTGEKVFLECVQDMDHENMFWYRQDPGLGLRLIYFSYDVKMKEKGDIPEGYSVSREKKERFSLILESASTNQTSMYLCASSSSPDRGETQYFGPGTRLLVL.

At least ten counts were recorded for this clone. The DNA ends 3 residues before the CDR3 does, and the rest of the CDR3 is filled in from the germline J gene. The chain employs TRBV20-1 and TRBJ1-5; 7 bases map to TRBD1. The germline V gene has CDR1 DFQATT and CDR2 SNEGSKA (reference sequence). The CDR3 consists of 17 residues. Trimming at V came to 3 bases and at J to 1 base, leaving 12 bases not matched to a gene. CDR3: CSASGQRYRGSNQPQHF. The part of the CDR3 DNA that was read is TGCAGTGCTAGTGGGCAGCGTTACAGGGGCAGCAATCAGCCC.

As concerns this clone: The junction and the germline gene differ at one end; a read error may be behind it. The read terminates 3 residues ahead of where the CDR3 ends, so the germline J gene completes it. At the DNA level, this CDR3 is encoded by other sequences in the same sample as well. The J gene is TRBJ1-6, the V gene TRBV20-1, with 8 positions matching TRBD1. CDR3 size: 17 residues. Germline CDR1 and CDR2: DFQATT and SNEGSKA (reference sequence). The CDR3 sequence: CSADGQGLAAYNSPLHF. The sequenced CDR3 bases are TGCAGTGCGGACGGACAGGGATTGGCGGCCTATAATTCTCCC.

This clone appeared many times. The read halts 3 residues ahead of the CDR3 end, with the missing end drawn from the germline J gene. The chain combines TRBV2 with TRBJ2-1; the match to TRBD2 covers 9 bases. J was trimmed by 9 bases and V by 7 bases; bases with no gene match: 10. This CDR3 has 14 amino acids. Germline V CDR1 and CDR2: SNHLY, FYNNEI. CDR3 DNA (partial): TGTGCCAGCACCCCCTTGTTAGCGGGGGTTGAG. This translates into CASTPLLAGVE. The CDR3 reads in full as CASTPLLAGVEQFF.

Ten or more counts support this clone. Read data end 3 residues before the CDR3 end; the end is taken from the germline J gene. The chain combines TRBV9 with TRBJ2-1, with 9 bases matching TRBD1. CDR1 and CDR2 from the germline V gene are SGDLS and YYNGEE. V gave up 0 bases and J gave up 4 bases; unmatched junction bases: 2. The CDR3 is 15 amino acids. The CDR3 is CASSVAGQGYNEQFF. Partial CDR3 DNA: TGTGCCAGCAGCGTAGCGGGACAGGGTTACAATGAG.

This clone was seen at least ten times. The missing CDR3 end, 3 residues past where the read stops, is filled in from the germline J gene. This rearrangement joins TRBV5-1 to TRBJ2-2; weak D call: TRBD1 (7 bases). Deletions cut 0 bases from V and 0 bases from J, with 9 bases between. The CDR3 length is 16 residues. Germline values: CDR1 SGHRS, CDR2 YFSETQ. CDR3 DNA, as far as it was read: TGCGCCAGCAGCTTGGGGAGGGGGCCGAACACCGGGGAG. Protein product: CASSLGRGPNTGE. From start to end, the CDR3 is CASSLGRGPNTGELFF.

This clone came up many times. The chain's CDR3 is CSATHRSPTDTQYF. The sequenced CDR3 bases are TGCAGTGCTACACATCGATCCCCCACAGATACG. V and J are TRBV20-1 and TRBJ2-3; unclear D gene. The read is 3 residues too short to cover the CDR3 end, so that end is filled in from the germline J gene. The CDR3 spans 14 residues. Deletions cut 4 bases from V and 2 bases from J, with 13 bases between. Germline V gene sequence: CDR1 DFQATT, CDR2 SNEGSKA (reference sequence).

This clone appeared many times. The missing CDR3 end, 3 residues past where the read stops, is filled in from the germline J gene. The rearrangement uses TRBV6-1 and TRBJ1-6, with D uncertain. The CDR3 consists of 15 residues. V was pared by 2 bases and J by 8 bases, with 13 bases between. CDR1 is MNHNS and CDR2 is SASEGT in the germline V gene. The CDR3 loop reads CASSEPRGRDSPLHF. The sequenced CDR3 bases are TGTGCCAGCAGTGAACCCCGGGGTCGAGATTCACCC.

This clone was counted many times. The read stops 3 residues short of the end of the CDR3; the missing end is completed from the germline J gene. The chain couples TRBV13 to TRBJ1-1; no clear D gene. The germline V and J ends were trimmed by 5 bases and 1 base, with 8 bases remaining between them. The CDR3 has 13 amino acids. Germline V lookup: CDR1 PRHDT, CDR2 FYEKMQ (reference sequence). CDR3 residues: CASSTRGNTEAFF. Incomplete CDR3 DNA: TGTGCCAGCAGCACACGGGGGAACACTGAA.

This clone appeared many times. The DNA ends 3 residues before the CDR3 does, and the rest of the CDR3 is filled in from the germline J gene. The V gene is TRBV13, the J gene TRBJ2-1; 9 positions agree with TRBD2. The V gene end was trimmed by 6 bases and the J gene end by 4 bases; junction bases not matched to a gene: 13. Germline V gene data show CDR1 as PRHDT and CDR2 as FYEKMQ (reference sequence). The CDR3 length is 17 residues. CDR3 sequence: CASSWSGSGGTYNEQFF. The part of the CDR3 DNA that was read is TGTGCCAGCAGTTGGTCTGGGAGCGGGGGGACTTACAATGAG.

At least ten counts were recorded for this clone. The read is 3 residues too short to cover the CDR3 end, so that end is filled in from the germline J gene. The rearrangement links TRBV2 to TRBJ1-2; D is perhaps TRBD1 (5 bases). Germline V gives CDR1 SNHLY, CDR2 FYNNEI. Trimming removed 6 bases from V and 3 bases from J, with 11 bases in between. The CDR3 is 13 amino acids. The covered CDR3 bases are TGTGCCAGCAGGGAGGCACAGGACTATGGC. It specifies CASREAQDYG. The full CDR3 is CASREAQDYGYTF.

This clone was seen many times. The read comes to an end 3 residues before the CDR3 does, leaving the germline J gene to fill in the end. The V gene is TRBV19, the J gene TRBJ1-2, with 9 positions matching TRBD1. Germline CDR1 is LNHDA and CDR2 is SQIVND (reference sequence). The CDR3 is 13 amino acids. V was pared by 6 bases and J by 7 bases, with 6 bases of the junction left unmatched. The DNA read from the CDR3 is TGTGCCAGTAGCCCGGACAGGGGATTTGGC. The encoded protein is CASSPDRGFG. The full CDR3 sequence reads CASSPDRGFGYTF.